This section outlines one TCR beta chain sequence together with its context. The entry originates in a study of blood T cell repertoires in COVID-19. Study-wide background: The study drew acute and convalescent COVID-19 samples from the United States, Italy and Spain.

Original analysis: From reference gene primer amplification, estimates of nucleated cell counts were derived. Produced via immunoSEQ multiplex PCR; TCRdb's table is partial and in-frame only. Clonal size and the V and J genes are those of that table, whereas D and trimming came from the DNA. The sample shows approximately 300,000 clones, around 90% of them seen only once. The CDR3 has 12 residues. Seattle cases were enrolled at active infection and followed longitudinally. The chain combines TRBV21-1 with TRBJ1-2; the table assigns TRBD1, which was not confirmed against the DNA. TRBV21-1 constitutes a pseudogene. The receptor was derived from a woman in her 40s with COVID-19, enrolled during active disease. The sample consisted of peripheral blood. This CDR3 is CASSKGQGGYTF. In nucleotides, the CDR3 is TGTGCCAGCAGCAAGGGACAGGGCGGCTACACCTTC.